This T cell receptor (beta chain) stems from a study of T-cell reconstitution after alpha-beta-depleted transplantation in children. Construction of the TCRbeta library involved unique molecular identifiers. TCRdb reprocessed the PCR reads with MiXCR, giving one entry per CDR3 protein. Altogether approximately 170,000 distinct CDR3 sequences are present, 11% being singletons, with the ten largest covering around 13%. Notes on the study in general: High day-60 TCRbeta diversity in some patients came from surviving recipient T cells and thymic progenitors. When one year had passed after transplant, most T-cell counts and diversity came from newly produced T cells. As was reported, about two months after transplant, alpha-beta T cells came from several hundred expanded graft clones.

Trimming pared 6 bases from V and 4 bases from J, leaving 21 bases between. There are 16 residues in the CDR3. This clonotype appeared many times. The antigen is unknown. The rearrangement links TRBV12-3 or TRBV12-4 to TRBJ1-2, with no clear D. This sequence was found in a boy between 2 and 15 years old with acute myeloid leukemia, due to receive a stem cell transplant. The sample in question was PBMCs, obtained before TCRalphabeta/CD19-depleted stem cell transplant. DNA for the CDR3: TGTGCCAGCAGCCGGATGGTAGGCCGGGGAGCCTATGGCTACACCTTC. Translation gives CASSRMVGRGAYGYTF.